This record concerns one T cell receptor beta chain sequence. Germline V gene lookup returns CDR1 MGHRA and CDR2 YSYEKL. The V end was cut by 2 bases, the J end by 6 bases, with 17 bases between. The CDR3 loop spans 16 amino acids. Original analysis: Amplification of reference gene primers was used by the study to estimate nucleated cell counts. Profiled with immunoSEQ multiplex PCR; TCRdb holds only in-frame clones, not every one. That table is the source of V, J and clone size, and D and trimming were worked out from the DNA. The top ten hold more than 4% of the sample, which has some 460,000 clones, around 88% seen once. These data originate in a study of blood T cell repertoires in COVID-19. Study in general: Spain, Italy and the United States supplied samples that represented acute and convalescent COVID-19. PBMCs, B-cell-depleted T cells, or T cells were the source of the cDNA or gDNA that made up the material.

The sample comprised peripheral blood. The clonotype was recovered from a woman in her twenties or thirties with acute or convalescent COVID-19. The rearrangement joins TRBV4-1 to TRBJ2-1, with D uncertain. This CDR3 is CASSQPIGGPSNEQFF. The CDR3 nucleotides are TGCGCCAGCAGCCAACCCATAGGCGGCCCTTCCAATGAGCAGTTCTTC.